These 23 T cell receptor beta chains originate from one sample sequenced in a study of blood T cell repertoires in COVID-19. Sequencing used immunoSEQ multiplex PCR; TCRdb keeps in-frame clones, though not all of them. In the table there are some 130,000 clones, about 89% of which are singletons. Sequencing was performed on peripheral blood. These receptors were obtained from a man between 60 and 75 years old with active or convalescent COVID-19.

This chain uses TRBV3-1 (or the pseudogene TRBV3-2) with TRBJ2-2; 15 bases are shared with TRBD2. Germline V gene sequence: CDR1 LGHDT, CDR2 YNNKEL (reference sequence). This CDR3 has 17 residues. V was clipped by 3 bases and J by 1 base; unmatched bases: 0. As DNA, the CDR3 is TGTGCCAGCAGCCAGGGACTAGCGGGGGGGAACACCGGGGAGCTGTTTTTT. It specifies CASSQGLAGGNTGELFF.

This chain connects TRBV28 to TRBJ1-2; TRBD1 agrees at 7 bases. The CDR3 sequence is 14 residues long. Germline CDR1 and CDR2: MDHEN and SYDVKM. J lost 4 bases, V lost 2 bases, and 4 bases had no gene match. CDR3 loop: CASSLTGAGYGYTF. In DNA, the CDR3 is TGTGCCAGCAGTTTAACAGGGGCGGGCTATGGCTACACCTTC.

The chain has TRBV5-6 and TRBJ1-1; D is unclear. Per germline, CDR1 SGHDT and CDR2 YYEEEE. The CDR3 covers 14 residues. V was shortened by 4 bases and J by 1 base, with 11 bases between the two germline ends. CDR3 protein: CASSRVTENTEAFF. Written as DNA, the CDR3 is TGTGCCAGCAGCCGCGTTACAGAGAACACTGAAGCTTTCTTT.

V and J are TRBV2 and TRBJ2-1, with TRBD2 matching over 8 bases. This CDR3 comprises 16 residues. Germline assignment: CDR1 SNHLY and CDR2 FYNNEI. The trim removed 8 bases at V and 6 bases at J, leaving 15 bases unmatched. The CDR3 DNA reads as TGTGCCAGCGGGGGGGGCAGCGCGGGAGGTTTCAATGAGCAGTTCTTC. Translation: CASGGGSAGGFNEQFF.

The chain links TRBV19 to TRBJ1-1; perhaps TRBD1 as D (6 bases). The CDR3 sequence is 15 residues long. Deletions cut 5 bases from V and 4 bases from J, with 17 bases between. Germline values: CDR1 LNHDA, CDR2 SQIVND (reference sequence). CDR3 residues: CASSPTGSSGTEAFF. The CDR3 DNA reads TGTGCCAGTAGTCCTACAGGGAGTTCGGGCACTGAAGCTTTCTTT.

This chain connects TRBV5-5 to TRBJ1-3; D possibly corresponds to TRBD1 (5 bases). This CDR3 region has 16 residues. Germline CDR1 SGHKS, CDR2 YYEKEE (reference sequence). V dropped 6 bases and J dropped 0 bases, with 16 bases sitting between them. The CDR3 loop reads CASIPGGTRSGNTIYF. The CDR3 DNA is TGTGCCAGCATCCCCGGGGGTACCCGCTCTGGAAACACCATATATTTT.

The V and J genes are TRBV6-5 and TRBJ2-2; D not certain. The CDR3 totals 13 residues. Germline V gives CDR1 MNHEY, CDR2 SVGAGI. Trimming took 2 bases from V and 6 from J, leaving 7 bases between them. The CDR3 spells CASSYTRSGELFF. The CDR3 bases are TGTGCCAGCAGTTACACCAGGTCCGGGGAGCTGTTTTTT.

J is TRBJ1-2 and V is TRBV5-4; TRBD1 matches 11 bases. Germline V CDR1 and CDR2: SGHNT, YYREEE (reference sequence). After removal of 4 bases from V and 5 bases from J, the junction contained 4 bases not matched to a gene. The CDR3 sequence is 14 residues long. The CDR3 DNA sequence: TGTGCCAGCAGCCCTGGACAGGGGGCGTATGGCTACACCTTC. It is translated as CASSPGQGAYGYTF.

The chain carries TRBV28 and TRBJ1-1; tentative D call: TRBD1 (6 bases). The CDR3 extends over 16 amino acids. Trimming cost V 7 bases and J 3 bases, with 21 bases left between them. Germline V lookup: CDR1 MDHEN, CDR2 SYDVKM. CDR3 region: CASITQGGGGDTEAFF. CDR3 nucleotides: TGTGCCAGCATCACCCAAGGGGGTGGGGGGGACACTGAAGCTTTCTTT.

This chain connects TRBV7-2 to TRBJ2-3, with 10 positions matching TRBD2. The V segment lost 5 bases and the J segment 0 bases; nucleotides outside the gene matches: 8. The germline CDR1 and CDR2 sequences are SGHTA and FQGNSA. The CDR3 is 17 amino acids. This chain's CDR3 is CASSEKLAGSSTDTQYF. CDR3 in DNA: TGTGCCAGCAGCGAAAAACTAGCGGGGTCTAGCACAGATACGCAGTATTTT.

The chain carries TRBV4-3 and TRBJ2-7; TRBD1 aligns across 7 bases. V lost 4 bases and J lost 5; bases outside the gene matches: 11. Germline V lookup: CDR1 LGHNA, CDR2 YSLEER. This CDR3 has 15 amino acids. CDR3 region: CASSLRQGGEDEQYF. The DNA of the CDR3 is TGCGCCAGCAGCCTTCGACAGGGCGGAGAGGACGAGCAGTACTTC.

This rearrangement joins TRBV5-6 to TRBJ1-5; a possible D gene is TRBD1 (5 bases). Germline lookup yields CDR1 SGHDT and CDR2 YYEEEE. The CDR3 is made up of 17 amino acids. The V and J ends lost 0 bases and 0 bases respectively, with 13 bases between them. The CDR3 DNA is TGTGCCAGCAGCTTGGGCCTCAGGGAAAATAGCAATCAGCCCCAGCATTTT. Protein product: CASSLGLRENSNQPQHF.

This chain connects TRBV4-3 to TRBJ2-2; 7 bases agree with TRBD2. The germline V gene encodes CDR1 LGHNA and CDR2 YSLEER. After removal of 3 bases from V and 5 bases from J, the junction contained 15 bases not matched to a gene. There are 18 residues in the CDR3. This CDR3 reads CASSQGRFTSVGTGELFF. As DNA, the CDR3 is TGCGCCAGCAGCCAGGGCCGCTTTACTAGCGTCGGTACCGGGGAGCTGTTTTTT.

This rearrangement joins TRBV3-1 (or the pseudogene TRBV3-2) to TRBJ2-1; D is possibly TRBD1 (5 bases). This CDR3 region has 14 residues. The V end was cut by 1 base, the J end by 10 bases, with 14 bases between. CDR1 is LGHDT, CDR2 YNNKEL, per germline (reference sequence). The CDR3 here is CASSQGGATQEQFF. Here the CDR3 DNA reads TGTGCCAGCAGCCAAGGTGGGGCCACACAGGAGCAGTTCTTC.

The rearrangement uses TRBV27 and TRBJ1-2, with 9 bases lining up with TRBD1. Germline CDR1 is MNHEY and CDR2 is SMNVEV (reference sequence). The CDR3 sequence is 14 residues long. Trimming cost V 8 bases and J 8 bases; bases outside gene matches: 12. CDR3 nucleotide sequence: TGTGCCAGCGGGGACGGACAGGGGAGGGGGGGCTACACCTTC. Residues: CASGDGQGRGGYTF.

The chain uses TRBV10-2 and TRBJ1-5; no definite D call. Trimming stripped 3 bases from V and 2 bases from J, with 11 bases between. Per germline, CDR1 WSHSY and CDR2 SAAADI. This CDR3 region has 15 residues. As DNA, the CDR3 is TGCGCCAGCAGTGAAAGCGGGGTGGGCAATCAGCCCCAGCATTTT. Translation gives CASSESGVGNQPQHF.

The CDR3 sequence is CASSQAPTGWTNTGELFF. The CDR3 DNA sequence: TGCGCCAGCAGCCAGGCCCCGACAGGGTGGACGAACACCGGGGAGCTGTTTTTT. V gene TRBV4-1 combines with J gene TRBJ2-2; 7 nucleotides line up with TRBD1. The V gene end was trimmed by 3 bases and the J gene end by 0 bases; junction bases not matched to a gene: 10. This CDR3 has 18 amino acids. Germline loops: CDR1 MGHRA, CDR2 YSYEKL.

DNA for the CDR3: TGTGCCAGCAGCACCGCGACAGGGAACTATGGCTACACCTTC. It codes for CASSTATGNYGYTF. The chain uses TRBV7-2 and TRBJ1-2, with 7 nucleotides matching TRBD1. The V segment lost 5 bases and the J segment 2 bases; nucleotides outside the gene matches: 5. The CDR3 is made up of 14 amino acids. The germline V gene encodes CDR1 SGHTA and CDR2 FQGNSA. The complete variable domain, with remaining parts taken from reference TRBV7-2 and TRBJ1-2, reads GAGVSQSPSNKVTEKGKDVELRCDPISGHTALYWYRQSLGQGLEFLIYFQGNSAPDKSGLPSDRFSAERTGGSVSTLTIQRTQQEDSAVYLCASSTATGNYGYTFGSGTRLTVV.

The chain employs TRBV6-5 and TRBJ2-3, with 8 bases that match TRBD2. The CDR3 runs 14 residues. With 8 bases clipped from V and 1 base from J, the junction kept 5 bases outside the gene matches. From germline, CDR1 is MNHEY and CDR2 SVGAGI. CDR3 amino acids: CASHPGGGTDTQYF. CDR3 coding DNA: TGTGCCAGCCATCCGGGGGGGGGCACAGATACGCAGTATTTT.

CDR3 amino acids: CATSRDRASGDTQYF. The CDR3 DNA reads as TGTGCCACCAGCAGAGACCGGGCCAGCGGAGATACGCAGTATTTT. The chain links TRBV15 to TRBJ2-3; TRBD2 is a possible D gene (5 bases). The germline gives CDR1 LNHNV, CDR2 YYDKDF (reference sequence). The CDR3 runs 15 residues. Trimming cost V 0 bases and J 5 bases, with 12 bases left between them.

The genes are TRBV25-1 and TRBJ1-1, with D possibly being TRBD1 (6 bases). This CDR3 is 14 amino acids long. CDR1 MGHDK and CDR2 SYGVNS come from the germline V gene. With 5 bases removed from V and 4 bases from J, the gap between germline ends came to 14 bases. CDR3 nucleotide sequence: TGTGCCAGCAGTTTACAGGGAGGGAGCACTGAAGCTTTCTTT. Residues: CASSLQGGSTEAFF.

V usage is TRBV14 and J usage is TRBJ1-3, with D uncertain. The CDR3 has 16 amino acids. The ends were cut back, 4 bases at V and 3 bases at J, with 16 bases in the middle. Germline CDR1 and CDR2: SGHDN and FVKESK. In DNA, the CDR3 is TGTGCCAGCAGCCTAAACCGGCCAGGAGGTGGAAACACCATATATTTT. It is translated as CASSLNRPGGGNTIYF. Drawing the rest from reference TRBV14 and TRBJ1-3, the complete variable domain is EAGVTQFPSHSVIEKGQTVTLRCDPISGHDNLYWYRRVMGKEIKFLLHFVKESKQDESGMPNNRFLAERTGGTYSTLKVQPAELEDSGVYFCASSLNRPGGGNTIYFGEGSWLTVV.

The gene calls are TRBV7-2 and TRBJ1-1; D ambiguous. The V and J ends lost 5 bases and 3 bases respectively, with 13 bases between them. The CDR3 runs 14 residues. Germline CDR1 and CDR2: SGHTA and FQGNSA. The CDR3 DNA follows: TGTGCCAGCAGCGGACTCTCGGGGTACACTGAAGCTTTCTTT. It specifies CASSGLSGYTEAFF.